The entry below describes one TCR beta chain. Its specificity is unknown. The data were taken from a study of siplizumab effects on memory and regulatory T cells. Using immunoSEQ multiplex PCR, the repertoire was profiled, and TCRdb retains in-frame clones only, with some absent. The sample holds 100,000 or so clones; around 94% are singletons and the top ten take roughly 0.6%. Germline CDR1 and CDR2: SGHVS and FQNEAQ. The V and J ends lost 6 bases and 4 bases respectively, with 15 bases between them. CDR3 length equals 15 residues. Study observations and caveats: Siplizumab significantly decreased alloreactive sequences from unstimulated CD4+ memory cells.

V and J are TRBV7-8 and TRBJ2-2; TRBD1 might be the D (6 bases). The sample consisted of Tregs sorted from blood. The clonotype comes from a human donor in good health. CDR3 region: CASSHRDISTGELFF. The CDR3 coding sequence is TGTGCCAGCAGTCACAGGGACATATCCACCGGGGAGCTGTTTTTT.